A selection of T cell receptor beta chains follows, all from one sample in a study of human T cells and chemical hapten exposure. Via MiXCR, TCRdb re-called the 5' RACE reads, giving one row per CDR3 protein. Of about 110,000 distinct CDR3 sequences listed, 15% to 20% were seen once; the top ten hold 2.5% to 3%. The receptor set was obtained from a human donor in good health. CDR3s leave out the opening cysteine and the closing phenylalanine or tryptophan. The D gene is left open where the match is weak. Only some rows state a clone size, as once, few, many or a class for expanded clones.

len: 11
j_gene: TRBJ1-4
d_gene: NA
v_gene: TRBV6-6
abundance: few
CDR3aa: ASGWQENEKLF

len: 13
j_gene: TRBJ2-1
d_gene: TRBD1
v_gene: TRBV5-1
abundance: few
CDR3aa: ASSFGTGGGDEQF

len: 13
j_gene: TRBJ2-3
d_gene: NA
v_gene: TRBV5-1
abundance: few
CDR3aa: ASRTTQGITDTQY

len: 13
j_gene: TRBJ2-7
d_gene: NA
v_gene: TRBV6-6
abundance: few
CDR3aa: ASSAPGRRGYEQY

len: 10
j_gene: TRBJ1-6
d_gene: NA
v_gene: TRBV3-1
abundance: few
CDR3aa: ASSQVDSPLH

len: 15
j_gene: TRBJ2-7
d_gene: TRBD2
v_gene: TRBV13
abundance: NA
CDR3aa: ASSSASGTRFRYEQY

len: 13
j_gene: TRBJ2-7
d_gene: NA
v_gene: TRBV27
abundance: many
CDR3aa: ASSADRLGVREQY

len: 14
j_gene: TRBJ2-1
d_gene: TRBD2
v_gene: TRBV4-1
abundance: few
CDR3aa: ASSQVKAGGPSEQF

len: 9
j_gene: TRBJ2-7
d_gene: NA
v_gene: TRBV20-1
abundance: NA
CDR3aa: SARVELEQY

len: 13
j_gene: TRBJ2-1
d_gene: NA
v_gene: TRBV24-1
abundance: few
CDR3aa: ATSDPLGFENEQF

len: 16
j_gene: TRBJ1-5
d_gene: NA
v_gene: TRBV4-1
abundance: NA
CDR3aa: ASSRAGHLPNNNQPQH

len: 14
j_gene: TRBJ1-4
d_gene: NA
v_gene: TRBV11-2
abundance: few
CDR3aa: ASSQKPDPENEKLF

len: 14
j_gene: TRBJ2-1
d_gene: NA
v_gene: TRBV4-1
abundance: few
CDR3aa: ASSQLAASSYNEQF

len: 13
j_gene: TRBJ1-2
d_gene: TRBD1
v_gene: TRBV27
abundance: few
CDR3aa: ASCSRGQGGSGYT

len: 13
j_gene: TRBJ2-5
d_gene: NA
v_gene: TRBV7-3
abundance: few
CDR3aa: ASSLTGGLGETQY

len: 14
j_gene: TRBJ2-1
d_gene: TRBD2
v_gene: TRBV28
abundance: NA
CDR3aa: ASSSWTSGRGDEQF

len: 13
j_gene: TRBJ1-5
d_gene: NA
v_gene: TRBV28
abundance: few
CDR3aa: ASSLSTGSRQPQH

len: 13
j_gene: TRBJ1-1
d_gene: NA
v_gene: TRBV7-8
abundance: few
CDR3aa: ASSARQTRNTEAF

len: 15
j_gene: TRBJ2-1
d_gene: TRBD2
v_gene: TRBV4-1
abundance: few
CDR3aa: ASSRIKGTSSYNEQF

len: 14
j_gene: TRBJ2-7
d_gene: NA
v_gene: TRBV5-1
abundance: few
CDR3aa: ASSLRPSEYSYEQY

len: 14
j_gene: TRBJ2-1
d_gene: NA
v_gene: TRBV27
abundance: NA
CDR3aa: ASSLYVQGSYNEQF

len: 11
j_gene: TRBJ2-3
d_gene: NA
v_gene: TRBV5-4
abundance: NA
CDR3aa: ASSFNEPDTQY

len: 15
j_gene: TRBJ2-3
d_gene: TRBD2
v_gene: TRBV9
abundance: few
CDR3aa: ASSGGSGSGRTDTQY

len: 16
j_gene: TRBJ1-1
d_gene: NA
v_gene: TRBV4-1
abundance: NA
CDR3aa: ASSLGDLPLWENTEAF